A selection of T cell receptor beta chains follows, all from one sample in a study of T-cell reconstitution after alpha-beta-depleted transplantation in children. MiXCR, run by TCRdb on the PCR reads, gives a single entry per CDR3 protein. Among about 580,000 distinct CDR3 sequences listed, under 25% were seen once. Source: PBMCs, mostly from graft donor cells, taken 360 days after TCRalphabeta/CD19-depleted stem cell transplant. The receptor source for this set is a boy under two years old who had a stem cell transplant for acute myeloid leukemia, so the T cells may come from the graft donor. Each CDR3 is given with its conserved first and last residue. Each record gives: V gene, D gene, clone size, J gene, CDR3 DNA, CDR3 protein. The D gene is left open where the match is weak. Only part of the rows carry a size: once, few, many, or a class if the clone is expanded.

TRBV20-1	.	.	TRBJ1-4	TGCAGTGCTAGACAGAACTATAATGAAAAACTGTTTTTT	CSARQNYNEKLFF
TRBV20-1	TRBD2	.	TRBJ2-3	TGCAGTGCTGAGTCCGGGACTAGAGGCACAGATACGCAGTATTTT	CSAESGTRGTDTQYF
TRBV14	TRBD1	many	TRBJ2-3	TGTGCCAGCAGCCAACAGACAGGGGCAGATACGCAGTATTTT	CASSQQTGADTQYF
TRBV7-2	.	.	TRBJ2-7	TGTGCCAGCAGCTTACGTCTGGGGAGAGACTCCTACGAGCAGTACTTC	CASSLRLGRDSYEQYF
TRBV7-3	.	many	TRBJ2-2	TGTGCCAGCAGCGCCGCGAACACCGGGGAGCTGTTTTTT	CASSAANTGELFF
TRBV10-3	.	few	TRBJ2-5	TGTGCCATCAGCTACAGCCAAGAGACCCAGTACTTC	CAISYSQETQYF
TRBV10-3	TRBD1	few	TRBJ2-1	TGTGCCAGCGGGACAGGGGGCTCCTACAATGAGCAGTTCTTC	CASGTGGSYNEQFF
TRBV7-9	.	few	TRBJ2-4	TGTGCCAGCAGCTTAGGTTTGCATAGCGCCAAAAACATTCAGTACTTC	CASSLGLHSAKNIQYF
TRBV4-1	.	few	TRBJ2-1	TGCGCCAGCAGCCAAGGGACCGTCAGTGAGCAGTTCTTC	CASSQGTVSEQFF
TRBV6-1	.	many	TRBJ2-7	TGTGCCAGCAGCCAACAGGGTATTCGGCCAAGTTCCTACGAGCAGTACTTC	CASSQQGIRPSSYEQYF
TRBV5-4	TRBD2	.	TRBJ2-6	TGTGCCAGCAGCTCGAAGCGGGGTTCTGGGGCCAACGTCCTGACTTTC	CASSSKRGSGANVLTF
TRBV20-1	TRBD1	few	TRBJ2-1	TGCAGTGCGACCGGGGGACAGGGAAACTACAATGAGCAGTTCTTC	CSATGGQGNYNEQFF
TRBV28	TRBD2	few	TRBJ2-1	TGTGCCAGCAGTTTTCAGACTAGCGGGGGCAATGAGCAGTTCTTC	CASSFQTSGGNEQFF
TRBV12-3/TRBV12-4	.	few	TRBJ1-1	TGTGCCAGCAGCCAAACAACAGGGTCGAACACTGAAGCTTTCTTT	CASSQTTGSNTEAFF
TRBV12-3/TRBV12-4	TRBD1	.	TRBJ1-1	TGTGCCAGCAGTGCCGGACAGGGCGAGGCGGCGAACACTGAAGCTTTCTTT	CASSAGQGEAANTEAFF